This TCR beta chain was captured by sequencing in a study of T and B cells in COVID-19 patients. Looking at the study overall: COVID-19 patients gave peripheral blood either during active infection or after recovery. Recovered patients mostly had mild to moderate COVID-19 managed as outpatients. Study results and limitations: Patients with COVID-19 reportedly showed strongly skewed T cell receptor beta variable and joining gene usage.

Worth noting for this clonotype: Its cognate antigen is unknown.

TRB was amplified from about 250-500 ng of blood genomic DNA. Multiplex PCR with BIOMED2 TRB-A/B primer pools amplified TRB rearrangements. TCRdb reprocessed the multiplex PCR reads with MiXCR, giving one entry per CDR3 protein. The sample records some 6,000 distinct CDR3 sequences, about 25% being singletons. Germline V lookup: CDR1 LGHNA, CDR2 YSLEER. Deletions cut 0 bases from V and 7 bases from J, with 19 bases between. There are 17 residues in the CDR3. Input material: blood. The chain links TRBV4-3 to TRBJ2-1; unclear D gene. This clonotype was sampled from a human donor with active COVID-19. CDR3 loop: CASSQELGSTTWNEQFF. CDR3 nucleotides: TGCGCCAGCAGCCAAGAATTAGGCTCCACGACCTGGAATGAGCAGTTCTTC.